These T cell receptor beta chains were read from a single sample in a study of tumor-infiltrating lymphocytes in primary liver carcinoma. TCRdb fed the multiplex PCR reads into MiXCR, producing one record per CDR3 protein. The sample records 250,000 to 350,000 distinct CDR3 sequences, around three fifths being singletons. Specimen: peripheral blood. These receptors originate from a woman aged 30 to 39 with primary liver carcinoma and hepatitis B virus infection. CDR3s include the opening cysteine and the closing phenylalanine or tryptophan. D genes are given only for firm matches. Rows may omit the clone size; those that give it use once, few, many or a size class.

j_gene,d_gene,v_gene,abundance,len,CDR3aa,CDR3nt
TRBJ2-2,.,TRBV13,once,15,CASNLGGVQTGELFF,TGTGCCAGCAACTTAGGGGGGGTTCAAACCGGGGAGCTGTTTTTT
TRBJ1-5,.,TRBV6-6,many,14,CASKAEYSNQPQHF,TGTGCCAGCAAAGCAGAGTATAGCAATCAGCCCCAGCATTTT
TRBJ1-1,.,TRBV11-3,once,13,CASETYEGTEAFF,TGTGCCAGTGAGACGTACGAGGGCACTGAAGCTTTCTTT
TRBJ1-4,.,TRBV6-6,once,15,CASSFRTAQNEKLFF,TGTGCCAGCAGTTTCCGGACAGCACAGAATGAAAAACTGTTTTTT
TRBJ2-2,.,TRBV30,.,12,CAWSEDTGELFF,TGTGCCTGGAGTGAAGACACCGGGGAGCTGTTTTTT
TRBJ2-1,.,TRBV11-3,.,14,CTSRSSAGFNEQFF,TGTACCAGCAGATCCTCAGCGGGTTTCAATGAGCAGTTCTTC
TRBJ2-3,.,TRBV4-1,many,15,CASSRTAPSTDTQYF,TGCGCCAGCAGTCGGACAGCCCCTAGCACAGATACGCAGTATTTT
TRBJ1-5,.,TRBV6-7,.,16,CASSYKRWRGGQPQHF,TGTGCCAGCAGTTACAAGAGGTGGAGGGGAGGTCAGCCCCAGCATTTT
TRBJ1-5,.,TRBV28,.,13,CASSITINQPQHF,TGTGCCAGCAGTATCACGATCAATCAGCCCCAGCATTTT
TRBJ1-1,.,TRBV7-9,.,12,CASLKQDTEAFF,TGTGCCAGCTTAAAACAGGACACTGAAGCTTTCTTT
TRBJ2-6,.,TRBV6-6,.,15,CASSPSGSGANVLTF,TGTGCCAGCAGTCCTTCTGGCTCTGGGGCCAACGTCCTGACTTTC
TRBJ1-1,TRBD1,TRBV7-9,few,13,CASSGQGGTEAFF,TGTGCCAGCAGTGGACAGGGAGGAACTGAAGCTTTCTTT
TRBJ2-7,TRBD2,TRBV12-3/TRBV12-4,.,15,CASSPTSGTGYEQYF,TGTGCCAGCAGCCCTACTAGCGGGACGGGCTACGAGCAGTACTTC
TRBJ2-1,.,TRBV7-9,few,15,CASSLAYRQDNEQFF,TGTGCCAGCAGCTTAGCTTACCGACAGGACAATGAGCAGTTCTTC
TRBJ2-1,TRBD2,TRBV5-5,.,17,CASSLAQAGGSYNEQLF,TGTGCCAGCAGCTTGGCCCAAGCGGGAGGGTCCTACAATGAGCAGCTCTTC
TRBJ2-1,.,TRBV12-5,.,15,CASGLGATLNNEQFF,TGTGCTAGTGGTTTGGGTGCGACTCTCAACAATGAGCAGTTCTTC
TRBJ2-1,TRBD2,TRBV6-5,.,15,CANSIPGLAGGEQFF,TGTGCCAACAGTATACCGGGACTAGCGGGAGGTGAGCAGTTCTTC
TRBJ2-7,.,TRBV14,.,14,CASSQERASKEQYF,TGTGCCAGCAGCCAAGAACGGGCCTCAAAGGAGCAGTACTTC
TRBJ2-1,TRBD1,TRBV7-9,.,15,CASSLAGGPYNEQFF,TGTGCCAGCAGCTTAGCAGGGGGCCCCTACAATGAGCAGTTCTTC
TRBJ2-7,.,TRBV5-4,.,13,CASSRYTGYEQYF,TGTGCCAGCAGCCGTTACACGGGCTACGAGCAGTACTTC
TRBJ1-1,.,TRBV12-3/TRBV12-4,few,16,CASGLWLRGSDTEAFF,TGTGCCAGCGGGCTCTGGTTAAGGGGTTCGGACACTGAAGCTTTCTTT
TRBJ2-7,TRBD2,TRBV28,once,15,CTSSSPGLASYEQYF,TGTACCAGCAGTTCCCCGGGACTAGCCTCCTACGAGCAGTACTTC
TRBJ1-5,.,TRBV28,.,14,CASGLSGANQPQHF,TGTGCCAGCGGTTTATCGGGCGCCAATCAGCCCCAGCATTTC
TRBJ2-7,.,TRBV28,few,15,CASTRRAVSSYEQYF,TGTGCCAGCACCCGACGGGCGGTGAGCTCCTACGAGCAGTACTTC
TRBJ1-6,TRBD1,TRBV12-5,.,15,CASGRGQGNNSPLHF,TGTGCTAGTGGTCGGGGACAGGGTAATAATTCACCCCTCCACTTT
TRBJ2-3,.,TRBV11-2,.,14,CASSKQSSTDTLYF,TGTGCCAGCAGCAAACAATCTAGCACAGATACGCTGTATTTT
TRBJ1-1,TRBD1,TRBV5-4,.,15,CASSLLGQGRPEAFF,TGTGCCAGCAGCTTGTTAGGACAGGGGCGACCTGAAGCTTTCTTT
TRBJ2-2,TRBD2,TRBV20-1,.,13,CSASLAGNGELFF,TGCAGTGCTAGCCTAGCGGGAAACGGGGAGCTGTTTTTT
TRBJ2-5,.,TRBV7-9,.,13,CASSLKLGETQYF,TGTGCCAGCAGCTTAAAATTGGGAGAGACCCAGTACTTC
TRBJ1-1,.,TRBV11-2,.,13,CASSLRLNTEPFF,TGTGCCAGTAGCTTACGATTGAACACTGAACCTTTCTTT
TRBJ2-1,.,TRBV11-2,once,13,CASSLGMANEQFF,TGTGCCAGCAGTTTAGGGATGGCTAATGAGCAGTTCTTC
TRBJ2-3,.,TRBV5-8,.,13,CVSSQGNTDTQYF,TGTGTCAGCAGCCAGGGAAACACAGATACGCAGTATTTT
TRBJ2-3,TRBD2,TRBV11-2,many,17,CASSPLPSGRGGDTQYF,TGTGCCAGCAGCCCCTTACCCAGCGGGAGGGGGGGGGATACGCAGTATTTT
TRBJ1-3,.,TRBV5-4,.,16,CASSLTGTRSGNTIYF,TGTGCCAGCAGCTTGACTGGCACTCGCTCTGGAAACACCATATATTTT
TRBJ2-1,TRBD2,TRBV11-1,many,17,CASSLRGFSGENNEQFF,TGTGCCAGCAGCCTAAGGGGTTTTAGCGGGGAAAACAATGAGCAGTTCTTC
TRBJ1-4,.,TRBV12-3/TRBV12-4,few,14,CASSSLATNEKLFF,TGTGCCAGCAGTTCCCTTGCAACTAATGAAAAACTGTTTTTT